Listed here is a single TCR beta chain. Clones were sequenced by immunoSEQ multiplex PCR, and TCRdb holds only the in-frame ones, with some missing. The sample holds over 200,000 clones; 80% to 90% are singletons and the top ten take 15% to 18%. The data were obtained in a study of blood T cell repertoires in COVID-19. The CDR3 length is 14 residues. V was trimmed by 4 bases and J by 0 bases, leaving 8 bases between them. In germline, CDR1 is SGHKS, CDR2 YYEKEE (reference sequence). The source is a man younger than 35 who had recovered from COVID-19. Material for sequencing was PBMCs or T cells enriched from blood (not recorded which). This sequence joins TRBV5-5 and TRBJ2-1, with a possible D match to TRBD2 (6 bases). The CDR3: CASSGRPSYNEQFF. CDR3 DNA sequence: TGTGCCAGCAGCGGGAGGCCCTCCTACAATGAGCAGTTCTTC.